What follows are 9 T cell receptor beta chains derived from one specimen sequenced in a study of blood T cell repertoires in COVID-19 (dated by TCRdb to the early 2020s). Receptor libraries were prepared by the immunoSEQ multiplex PCR assay. Sourced from immuneACCESS, this table was stored by TCRdb with only in-frame sequences that have V and J called. A share of the clones is absent; for the studies checked, an unresolved V gene accounts for under half, and the remainder has no known explanation. The sample has about 250,000 clones on record, around nine tenths of them singletons. The ten largest clones capture over 1.2% of the sample. The sample was peripheral blood. All receptors derive from a man aged 80 or over with acute or convalescent COVID-19.

The rearrangement uses TRBV7-2 and TRBJ1-5; D gene uncertain. The CDR3 length is 16 residues. Germline V gene lookup returns CDR1 SGHTA and CDR2 FQGNSA. Between the trimmed V and J ends, which lost 2 bases and 2 bases, there was a span of 13 bases. For the CDR3, the DNA is TGTGCCAGCAGCTTATTTGATGTTTCGGGCAATCAGCCCCAGCATTTT. Translating gives CASSLFDVSGNQPQHF. The variable domain in full, completed from reference TRBV7-2 and TRBJ1-5, reads GAGVSQSPSNKVTEKGKDVELRCDPISGHTALYWYRQSLGQGLEFLIYFQGNSAPDKSGLPSDRFSAERTGGSVSTLTIQRTQQEDSAVYLCASSLFDVSGNQPQHFGDGTRLSIL.

CDR3 DNA: TGTGCCAGCAGCTTCCACTCCCGGGGACAAGAGACCCAGTACTTC. Protein: CASSFHSRGQETQYF. The chain combines TRBV9 with TRBJ2-5, with a weak D call TRBD2 (5 bases). Trimming cost V 4 bases and J 2 bases, with 15 bases left between them. Germline CDR1 SGDLS, CDR2 YYNGEE. The CDR3 sequence is 15 residues long.

The chain uses TRBV5-6 and TRBJ2-2; 7 bases are a match to TRBD1. V dropped 1 base and J dropped 5; count of bases not matched to a gene: 8. This CDR3 contains 16 residues. Germline lookup yields CDR1 SGHDT and CDR2 YYEEEE. In DNA, the CDR3 is TGTGCCAGCAGCTTGAGGGGGCAGGGTGGAACCGGGGAGCTGTTTTTT. Its protein is CASSLRGQGGTGELFF.

This clone was counted a few times. The rearrangement joins TRBV27 to TRBJ2-1, with D maybe TRBD1 (7 bases). The CDR3 spans 16 residues. CDR1 and CDR2 from the germline V gene are MNHEY and SMNVEV (reference sequence). V dropped 1 base and J dropped 5 bases, with 15 bases sitting between them. CDR3: CASSLYSRGTDNEQFF. CDR3 DNA: TGTGCCAGCAGTTTATATAGCCGCGGGACAGACAATGAGCAGTTCTTC.

V is TRBV7-2 and J is TRBJ2-5; 11 bases are a match to TRBD2. The germline V gene encodes CDR1 SGHTA and CDR2 FQGNSA. The ends lost 4 bases at V and 2 bases at J; junction bases unmatched: 3. The CDR3 runs to 15 residues. CDR3 sequence: CASSSVAGGQETQYF. As DNA, the CDR3 is TGTGCCAGCAGCTCCGTAGCGGGGGGGCAAGAGACCCAGTACTTC.

The chain recombines TRBV5-6 with TRBJ2-2; TRBD1 matches at 8 bases. Germline CDR1 SGHDT, CDR2 YYEEEE. V gave up 0 bases and J gave up 4 bases; unmatched junction bases: 2. There are 15 residues in the CDR3. CDR3 sequence: CASSLEQGGTGELFF. In DNA, the CDR3 is TGTGCCAGCAGCTTGGAACAGGGGGGCACCGGGGAGCTGTTTTTT.

This chain joins TRBV6-4 and TRBJ2-2; 7 positions match TRBD2. This CDR3 region has 14 residues. V was pared by 5 bases and J by 7 bases, with 7 bases of the junction left unmatched. CDR1 and CDR2 (germline): MRHNA, SNTAGT. CDR3 loop: CASSRDYEVGELFF. As DNA, the CDR3 is TGTGCCAGCAGTCGGGACTATGAGGTCGGGGAGCTGTTTTTT.

This chain uses TRBV7-8 with TRBJ1-4, with a tentative D call TRBD1 (6 bases). The CDR3 consists of 16 residues. Germline CDR1 reads SGHVS; CDR2 reads FQNEAQ. Trimming shortened V by 5 bases and J by 0 bases, and 13 bases separated the two germline ends. The CDR3 DNA follows: TGTGCCAGCAGCCTTAGGGGGGGGTCAACTAATGAAAAACTGTTTTTT. Protein product: CASSLRGGSTNEKLFF.

The V gene is TRBV5-6, the J gene TRBJ2-7; 7 positions match TRBD1. Losses at the gene ends were 1 base for V and 2 bases for J; bases not matched to a gene: 3. Germline V lookup: CDR1 SGHDT, CDR2 YYEEEE. The CDR3 consists of 14 residues. CDR3 DNA: TGTGCCAGCAGCTTGCGACAGGGCACCTACGAGCAGTACTTC. This translates into CASSLRQGTYEQYF.